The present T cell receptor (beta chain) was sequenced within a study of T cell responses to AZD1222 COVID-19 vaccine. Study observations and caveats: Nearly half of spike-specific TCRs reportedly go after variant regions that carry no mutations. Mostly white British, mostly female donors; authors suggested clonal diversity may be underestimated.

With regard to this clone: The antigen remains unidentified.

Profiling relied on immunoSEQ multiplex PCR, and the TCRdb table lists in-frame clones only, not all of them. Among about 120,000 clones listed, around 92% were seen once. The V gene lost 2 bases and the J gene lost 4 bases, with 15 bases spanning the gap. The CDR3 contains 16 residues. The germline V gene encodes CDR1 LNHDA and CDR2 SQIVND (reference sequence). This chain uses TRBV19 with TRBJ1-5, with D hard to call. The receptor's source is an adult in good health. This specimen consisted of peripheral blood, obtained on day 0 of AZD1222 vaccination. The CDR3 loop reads CASSIIRTDNNQPQHF. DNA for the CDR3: TGTGCCAGTAGTATAATCCGAACAGATAATAATCAGCCCCAGCATTTT.